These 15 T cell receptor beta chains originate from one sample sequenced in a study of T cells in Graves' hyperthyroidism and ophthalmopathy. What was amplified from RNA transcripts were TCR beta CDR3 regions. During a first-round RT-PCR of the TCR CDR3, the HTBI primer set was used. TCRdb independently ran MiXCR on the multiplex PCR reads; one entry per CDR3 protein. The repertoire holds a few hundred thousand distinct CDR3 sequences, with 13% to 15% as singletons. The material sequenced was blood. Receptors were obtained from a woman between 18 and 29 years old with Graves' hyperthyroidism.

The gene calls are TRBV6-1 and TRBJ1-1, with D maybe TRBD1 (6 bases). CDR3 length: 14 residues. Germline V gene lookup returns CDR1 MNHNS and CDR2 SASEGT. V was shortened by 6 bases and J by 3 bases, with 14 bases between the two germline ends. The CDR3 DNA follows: TGTGCCAGCAGCGTGCCGGGACAATACACTGAAGCTTTCTTT. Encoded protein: CASSVPGQYTEAFF.

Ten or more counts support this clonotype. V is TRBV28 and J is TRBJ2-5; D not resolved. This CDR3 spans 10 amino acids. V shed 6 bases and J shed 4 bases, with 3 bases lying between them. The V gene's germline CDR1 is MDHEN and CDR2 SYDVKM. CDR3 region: CASRAETQYF. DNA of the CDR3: TGTGCCAGCAGAGCAGAGACCCAGTACTTC.

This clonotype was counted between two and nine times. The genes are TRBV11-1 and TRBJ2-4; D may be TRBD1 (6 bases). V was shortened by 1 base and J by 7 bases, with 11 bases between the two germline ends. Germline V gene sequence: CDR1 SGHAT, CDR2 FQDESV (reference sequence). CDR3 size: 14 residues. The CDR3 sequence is CASSLEGTRNIQYF. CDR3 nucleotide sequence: TGTGCCAGCAGCTTAGAGGGGACACGGAACATTCAGTACTTC.

CDR3 region: CASTAYEGGQFF. CDR3 sequence (DNA): TGTGCCAGCACCGCCTATGAGGGTGGGCAGTTCTTC. The rearrangement uses TRBV6-1 and TRBJ2-1; D possibly corresponds to TRBD2 (5 bases). CDR3 length: 12 residues. Germline V gene sequence: CDR1 MNHNS, CDR2 SASEGT. The V end was cut by 7 bases, the J end by 12 bases, with 16 bases between.

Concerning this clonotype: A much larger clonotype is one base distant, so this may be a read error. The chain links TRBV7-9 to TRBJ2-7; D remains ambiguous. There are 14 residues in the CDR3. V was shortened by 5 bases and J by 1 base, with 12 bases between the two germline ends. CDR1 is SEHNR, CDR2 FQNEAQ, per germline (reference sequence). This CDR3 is CASSAFTTSYEQYF. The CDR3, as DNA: TGTGCCAGCAGCGCCTTTACCACTTCCTACGAGCAGTACTTC.

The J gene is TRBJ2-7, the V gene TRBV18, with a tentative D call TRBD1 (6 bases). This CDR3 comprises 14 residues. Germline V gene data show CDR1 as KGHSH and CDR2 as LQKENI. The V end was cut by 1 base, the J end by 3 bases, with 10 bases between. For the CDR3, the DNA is TGTGCCAGCTCACCACTTCAGGGGAGCTACGAGCAGTACGTC. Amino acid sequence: CASSPLQGSYEQYV.

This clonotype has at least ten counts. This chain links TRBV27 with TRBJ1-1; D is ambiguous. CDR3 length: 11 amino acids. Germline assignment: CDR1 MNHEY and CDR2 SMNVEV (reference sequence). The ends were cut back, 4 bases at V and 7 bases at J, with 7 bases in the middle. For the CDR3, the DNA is TGTGCCAGCAGTTCATCCCTTGAAGCTTTCTTT. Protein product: CASSSSLEAFF.

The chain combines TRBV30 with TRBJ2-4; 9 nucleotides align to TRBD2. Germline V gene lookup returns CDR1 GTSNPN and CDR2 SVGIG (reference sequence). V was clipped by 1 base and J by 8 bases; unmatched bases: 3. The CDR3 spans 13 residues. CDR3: CAWSGGRVDIQYF. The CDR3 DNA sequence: TGTGCCTGGAGTGGCGGGAGGGTGGACATTCAGTACTTC.

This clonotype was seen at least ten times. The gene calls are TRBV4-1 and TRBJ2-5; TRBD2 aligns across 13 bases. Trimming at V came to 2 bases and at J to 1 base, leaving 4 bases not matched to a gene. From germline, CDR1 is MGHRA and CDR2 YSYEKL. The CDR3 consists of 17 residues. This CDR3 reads CASSQTGTSGVQETQYF. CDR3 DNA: TGCGCCAGCAGCCAAACCGGGACTAGCGGGGTCCAAGAGACCCAGTACTTC.

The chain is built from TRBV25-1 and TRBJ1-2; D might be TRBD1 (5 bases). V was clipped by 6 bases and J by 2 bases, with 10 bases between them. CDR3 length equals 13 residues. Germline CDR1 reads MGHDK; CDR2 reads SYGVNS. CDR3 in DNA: TGTGCCAGCAGAAAGGGGCACAACTATGGCTACACCTTC. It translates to CASRKGHNYGYTF.

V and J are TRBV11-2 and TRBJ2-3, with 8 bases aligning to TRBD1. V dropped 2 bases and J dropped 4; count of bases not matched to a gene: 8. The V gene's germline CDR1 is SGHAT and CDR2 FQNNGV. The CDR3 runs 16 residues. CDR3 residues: CASSLKGQGQSDTQYF. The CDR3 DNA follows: TGTGCCAGCAGCTTAAAAGGACAGGGTCAATCAGATACGCAGTATTTT.

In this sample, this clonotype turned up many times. The CDR3 DNA sequence: TGTGCCAGCAGCGTAGTACCCAGTTACGAGCAGTACTTC. It codes for CASSVVPSYEQYF. The V gene is TRBV9, the J gene TRBJ2-7; no clear D. Germline loops: CDR1 SGDLS, CDR2 YYNGEE. The CDR3 sequence is 13 residues long. Between the trimmed V and J ends, which lost 0 bases and 4 bases, there was a span of 8 bases.

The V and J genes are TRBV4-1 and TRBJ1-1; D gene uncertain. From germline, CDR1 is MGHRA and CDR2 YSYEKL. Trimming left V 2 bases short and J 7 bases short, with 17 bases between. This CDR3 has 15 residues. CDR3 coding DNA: TGCGCCAGCAGCCAAAGGCCTCTAGAAGGGATTGAAGCTTTCTTT. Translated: CASSQRPLEGIEAFF.

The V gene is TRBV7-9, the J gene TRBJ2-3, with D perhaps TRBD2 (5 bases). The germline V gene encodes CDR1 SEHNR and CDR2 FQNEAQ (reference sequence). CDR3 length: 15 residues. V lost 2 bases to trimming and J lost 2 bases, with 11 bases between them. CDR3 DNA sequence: TGTGCCAGCAGCTTACGGGCGGGTTTCACAGATACGCAGTATTTT. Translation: CASSLRAGFTDTQYF.

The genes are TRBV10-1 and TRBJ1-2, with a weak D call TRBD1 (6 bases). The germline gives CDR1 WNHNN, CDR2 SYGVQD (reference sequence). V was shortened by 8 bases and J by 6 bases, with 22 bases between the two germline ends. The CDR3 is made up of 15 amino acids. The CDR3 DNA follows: TGCGCCAGCCTCATGGGCAGGGGTTCGCAGAATGGCTACACCTTC. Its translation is CASLMGRGSQNGYTF.